Below are 27 T cell receptor beta chains sequenced from a single sample in a study of cytomegalovirus exposure and HLA in healthy donors. PCR used 60 Vbeta primers and 13 Jbeta primers. Assay: immunoSEQ multiplex PCR; the TCRdb copy retains only in-frame clones and omits some. Of approximately 110,000 clones listed, about 84% are singletons. The material sequenced was PBMCs. These receptors originate from a man in his forties in good health and CMV-seronegative.

The chain has TRBV7-2 and TRBJ1-5, with TRBD1 matching over 9 bases. This CDR3 spans 14 amino acids. The germline gives CDR1 SGHTA, CDR2 FQGNSA. After removal of 5 bases from V and 6 bases from J, the junction contained 5 bases not matched to a gene. DNA of the CDR3: TGTGCCAGCAGCCTAGGGACAGGGACTCAGCCCCAGCATTTT. The encoded protein is CASSLGTGTQPQHF.

The J gene is TRBJ1-5, the V gene TRBV11-2, with TRBD1 identical over 8 bases. Germline CDR1 and CDR2: SGHAT and FQNNGV. The CDR3 spans 14 residues. V lost 5 bases, J lost 2 bases, and 2 bases stayed unmatched. The CDR3, as DNA: TGTGCCAGCAGCCCGGGACAGGGCAATCAGCCCCAGCATTTT. Translated: CASSPGQGNQPQHF.

The chain recombines TRBV7-9 with TRBJ2-3; TRBD1 matches at 8 bases. Germline V lookup: CDR1 SEHNR, CDR2 FQNEAQ (reference sequence). Trimming removed 6 bases from V and 1 base from J; junction bases left unmatched: 6. CDR3 length: 15 residues. The DNA for the CDR3 is TGTGCCAGCAGACTGACAGGGGACCGCACAGATACGCAGTATTTT. Translating it yields CASRLTGDRTDTQYF.

This clone came up a few times. This chain uses TRBV5-4 with TRBJ2-7; TRBD2 aligns across 12 bases. Trimming removed 4 bases from V and 5 bases from J; junction bases left unmatched: 4. Germline V lookup: CDR1 SGHNT, CDR2 YYREEE (reference sequence). The CDR3 runs 14 residues. CDR3 amino acids: CASSTSGGRNEQYF. CDR3 DNA: TGTGCCAGCAGCACTAGCGGGGGGAGAAACGAGCAGTACTTC.

V usage is TRBV18 and J usage is TRBJ2-7, with 7 positions matching TRBD1. The length of the CDR3 is 13 residues. V lost 3 bases to trimming and J lost 5 bases; unmatched junction nucleotides: 4. Germline lookup yields CDR1 KGHSH and CDR2 LQKENI. DNA for the CDR3: TGTGCCAGCTCACCGAACCAGGGGGACGAGCAGTACTTC. It codes for CASSPNQGDEQYF.

The chain joins TRBV7-2 to TRBJ2-7; weak D call: TRBD2 (5 bases). The CDR3 length is 14 residues. The germline CDR1 and CDR2 sequences are SGHTA and FQGNSA. The V and J ends lost 1 base and 4 bases respectively, with 11 bases between them. The CDR3 loop is CASSLGATRYEQYF. The CDR3 bases are TGTGCCAGCAGCTTAGGGGCCACTAGGTACGAGCAGTACTTC.

V usage is TRBV5-4 and J usage is TRBJ2-5; D remains unclear. This CDR3 is 14 amino acids long. The V and J ends lost 1 base and 2 bases respectively, with 9 bases between them. Germline lookup yields CDR1 SGHNT and CDR2 YYREEE (reference sequence). CDR3 protein: CASSLMAGQETQYF. DNA of the CDR3: TGTGCCAGCAGCTTGATGGCAGGTCAAGAGACCCAGTACTTC.

This clone was seen a few times. The J gene is TRBJ2-7, the V gene TRBV11-3, with D possibly TRBD2 on 5 matching bases. V gave up 2 bases and J gave up 5 bases, with 10 bases separating them. There are 13 residues in the CDR3. Germline assignment: CDR1 SGHNT and CDR2 YENEEA. The CDR3 loop reads CASSLFKGDEQYF. For the CDR3, the DNA is TGTGCCAGCAGCTTATTTAAGGGAGACGAGCAGTACTTC.

With regard to this clone: Other nucleotide sequences from this sample produce the same CDR3. The chain carries TRBV6-5 and TRBJ1-2, with a tentative D call TRBD1 (5 bases). Germline CDR1 MNHEY, CDR2 SVGAGI. The CDR3 contains 13 residues. V shed 4 bases and J shed 2 bases, with 8 bases lying between them. This chain's CDR3 is CASSFGGNYGYTF. CDR3 nucleotide sequence: TGTGCCAGCAGTTTTGGGGGGAACTATGGCTACACCTTC.

CDR3 in DNA: TGTGCCAGCAGCCAAGATGTTATGAACACTGAAGCTTTCTTT. This translates into CASSQDVMNTEAFF. The V gene is TRBV14, the J gene TRBJ1-1, with unresolved D. V lost 0 bases and J lost 0, with 5 bases in between. Germline V gene data show CDR1 as SGHDN and CDR2 as FVKESK. The CDR3 contains 14 residues.

The rearrangement joins TRBV9 to TRBJ2-3; a possible D gene is TRBD1 (6 bases). Germline V gene data show CDR1 as SGDLS and CDR2 as YYNGEE. Trimming removed 4 bases from V and 2 bases from J, with 11 bases in between. The CDR3 sequence is 14 residues long. The CDR3 sequence is CASSYRTATDTQYF. The CDR3 region has the DNA TGTGCCAGCAGCTATAGGACAGCCACAGATACGCAGTATTTT.

The V and J genes are TRBV7-2 and TRBJ2-7, with 14 nucleotides matching TRBD2. The V gene end was trimmed by 4 bases and the J gene end by 0 bases; junction bases not matched to a gene: 8. Germline V gene lookup returns CDR1 SGHTA and CDR2 FQGNSA. CDR3 length equals 18 residues. The CDR3 is CASSWGLAGASLSYEQYF. CDR3 nucleotides: TGTGCCAGCAGCTGGGGACTAGCGGGGGCCTCTCTCTCCTACGAGCAGTACTTC. Full variable domain (rest looked up from reference TRBV7-2 and TRBJ2-7): GAGVSQSPSNKVTEKGKDVELRCDPISGHTALYWYRQSLGQGLEFLIYFQGNSAPDKSGLPSDRFSAERTGGSVSTLTIQRTQQEDSAVYLCASSWGLAGASLSYEQYFGPGTRLTVT.

The chain joins TRBV4-3 to TRBJ2-3, with D tentatively TRBD2 (5 bases). Germline assignment: CDR1 LGHNA and CDR2 YSLEER. The CDR3 totals 13 residues. The V and J ends lost 4 bases and 5 bases respectively, with 10 bases between them. The CDR3 sequence is CASSRGREDTQYF. In DNA form, the CDR3 reads TGCGCCAGCAGCCGCGGACGGGAAGATACGCAGTATTTT.

CDR3 sequence reads: CATSRDRRVGANVLTF. CDR3 nucleotides: TGTGCCACCAGCAGAGATCGCAGGGTTGGGGCCAACGTCCTGACTTTC. The chain employs TRBV15 and TRBJ2-6; tentatively, D is TRBD1 (5 bases). Germline assignment: CDR1 LNHNV and CDR2 YYDKDF (reference sequence). V lost 0 bases and J 3 bases, leaving 9 bases between the germline ends. The length of the CDR3 is 16 residues.

V is TRBV5-6 and J is TRBJ1-5; D is unclear. Germline-derived CDR1 and CDR2 are SGHDT and YYEEEE. This CDR3 spans 15 amino acids. Trimming removed 4 bases from V and 2 bases from J, with 13 bases in between. CDR3 residues: CASSLRGPGNQPQHF. The CDR3, as DNA: TGTGCCAGCAGCCTGCGTGGTCCCGGCAATCAGCCCCAGCATTTT.

The V gene is TRBV6-1, the J gene TRBJ2-7; no clear D gene. Germline V lookup: CDR1 MNHNS, CDR2 SASEGT. With 5 bases removed from V and 2 bases from J, the gap between germline ends came to 10 bases. The CDR3 is made up of 13 amino acids. CDR3 nucleotides: TGTGCCAGCAGTCTGACACCAACCTACGAGCAGTACTTC. Translated, it gives CASSLTPTYEQYF.

CDR3 region: CASSKTIQGEQFF. The CDR3 nucleotides read TGTGCCAGCAGCAAGACAATTCAGGGTGAGCAGTTCTTC. The chain links TRBV7-3 to TRBJ2-1; a weak D match, TRBD1 (5 bases). The CDR3 is 13 amino acids. CDR1 and CDR2 from the germline V gene are SGHTA and FQGTGA. V was shortened by 5 bases and J by 9 bases, with 14 bases between the two germline ends.

The chain recombines TRBV4-2 with TRBJ2-5, with a tentative D call TRBD2 (5 bases). Germline CDR1 and CDR2: LGHNA and YNFKEQ. There are 17 residues in the CDR3. V was cut by 0 bases and J by 1 base, with 15 bases left in between. For the CDR3, the DNA is TGTGCCAGCAGCCAAGATGCAGCTAGCTCGGCCCAAGAGACCCAGTACTTC. It specifies CASSQDAASSAQETQYF.

Note on this clone: At one end the junction does not follow the germline gene, possibly because of a read error. The J gene is TRBJ1-2, the V gene TRBV7-9; no firm D call. Germline V gives CDR1 SEHNR, CDR2 FQNEAQ (reference sequence). This CDR3 spans 11 amino acids. CDR3 sequence: CSSSPDYGYTF. The CDR3 bases are TGTTCCAGCAGCCCCGACTATGGCTACACCTTC.

In DNA form, the CDR3 reads TGTGCCAGCAGCTTAGCTCGGTTTGAGGGAATTGCCCAATTTAACTATGGCTACACCTTC. Translating it yields CASSLARFEGIAQFNYGYTF. The chain has TRBV7-2 and TRBJ1-2; D call uncertain. Trimming cost V 0 bases and J 1 base, with 24 bases left between them. Germline assignment: CDR1 SGHTA and CDR2 FQGNSA. This CDR3 has 20 amino acids.

This clone was seen a single time. At one end the junction does not follow the germline gene, possibly because of a read error. The chain uses TRBV6-5 and TRBJ2-5; D is uncertain. Germline CDR1 is MNHEY and CDR2 is SVGAGI. The CDR3 loop spans 11 amino acids. The CDR3 loop reads CARSYGETQYF. The DNA of the CDR3 is TGTGCCCGCAGTTACGGCGAGACCCAGTACTTC.

This clone was seen a few times. This chain joins TRBV11-3 and TRBJ2-3; D is possibly TRBD1 (5 bases). CDR1 SGHNT and CDR2 YENEEA come from the germline V gene. CDR3 length: 14 amino acids. V lost 1 base and J lost 4, with 9 bases in between. The CDR3 region is CASSLGQGADTQYF. As DNA, the CDR3 is TGTGCCAGCAGCTTAGGTCAAGGGGCAGATACGCAGTATTTT.

A few counts support this clone. This sequence joins TRBV19 and TRBJ1-5; D might be TRBD1 (6 bases). This CDR3 comprises 14 residues. CDR1 LNHDA and CDR2 SQIVND come from the germline V gene (reference sequence). V shed 6 bases and J shed 11 bases, with 20 bases lying between them. CDR3 amino acids: CASRPTGPEVSQHF. CDR3 DNA: TGTGCCAGTAGGCCAACAGGGCCCGAGGTTTCCCAGCATTTT.

This clone showed up just a few times. V gene TRBV6-5 combines with J gene TRBJ1-2; D unresolved. This CDR3 region has 12 residues. The germline CDR1 and CDR2 sequences are MNHEY and SVGAGI. Trimming removed 6 bases from V and 4 bases from J, with 9 bases in between. The DNA of the CDR3 is TGTGCCAGCAGCCCTAACCTCTATGGCTACACCTTC. Translation gives CASSPNLYGYTF.

The table lists this clone with a count of one. The chain combines TRBV27 with TRBJ1-1; D is perhaps TRBD1 (5 bases). This CDR3 spans 13 amino acids. The germline gives CDR1 MNHEY, CDR2 SMNVEV (reference sequence). V shed 8 bases and J shed 0 bases, with 10 bases lying between them. CDR3 amino acids: CASQTDLNTEAFF. CDR3 in DNA: TGTGCCAGCCAGACAGACTTGAACACTGAAGCTTTCTTT.

This clone was detected only a few times. V is TRBV5-1 and J is TRBJ2-7, with D perhaps TRBD1 (6 bases). Germline CDR1 SGHRS, CDR2 YFSETQ. CDR3 length equals 15 residues. V lost 0 bases to trimming and J lost 7 bases, with 17 bases between them. The CDR3 DNA reads TGCGCCAGCAGCTTGGCTTTTCCCGGGACATATGAGCAGTACTTC. Translation: CASSLAFPGTYEQYF.

The chain uses TRBV5-1 and TRBJ1-1, with D perhaps TRBD1 (6 bases). The germline V and J ends were trimmed by 5 bases and 1 base, with 9 bases remaining between them. Germline V gene sequence: CDR1 SGHRS, CDR2 YFSETQ. This CDR3 has 13 residues. CDR3 loop: CASRKGGNTEAFF. The CDR3 coding sequence is TGCGCCAGCAGAAAAGGGGGGAACACTGAAGCTTTCTTT.